In this sample, the clone carrying this T cell receptor beta chain turned up many times. For each extraction, RNA and DNA were obtained together from 20-30 mg of unsorted bulk tissue. The sample is drawn from a study of tumor-infiltrating lymphocytes in primary liver carcinoma. About the study: Patients, male and female, were 30 to 69 years old.

The researchers produced TCR beta cDNA from around 500 ng total RNA with a constant-region primer. Slightly modified ARM-PCR, run as three nested multiplex PCR rounds, produced the TCR beta libraries. In TCRdb, the multiplex PCR reads were re-called with MiXCR into one record per CDR3 protein. The data contain tens of thousands of distinct CDR3 sequences, around 75% of them seen just once; the ten biggest clones take up around two fifths. Sequencing was carried out using tumor-adjacent normal liver tissue. This clonotype was sampled from a man aged 35 to 55 with primary liver carcinoma and hepatitis B virus infection.

The CDR3 sequence is CSVDPTSNTDTQYF. CDR3 in DNA: TGCAGCGTCGACCCAACTAGTAACACAGATACGCAGTATTTT. This chain joins TRBV29-1 and TRBJ2-3, with D tentatively TRBD2 (5 bases). Trimming took off 6 bases at V and 2 bases at J, with 15 bases between the two ends. Germline CDR1 and CDR2: SQVTM and ANQGSEA. The CDR3 length is 14 residues.